This entry is about one TCR beta chain. Its antigen remains unidentified. The CDR3 regions of TCR beta were amplified from RNA transcripts. An initial round of RT-PCR targeting the TCR CDR3 relied on the HTBI primer set. Via MiXCR, TCRdb re-called the multiplex PCR reads, giving one row per CDR3 protein. Of roughly 800,000 distinct CDR3 sequences detected, roughly 37% appear once; the ten largest clones hold 7.5% to 9.5%. This sample stems from a study of T cells in Graves' hyperthyroidism and ophthalmopathy. General study results and limits: Researchers found most expanded thyroid clonotypes above 0.001 in blood as well.

No progression to ophthalmopathy during 18 months of follow-up defined stable disease. The germline V and J ends were trimmed by 2 bases and 2 bases, with 19 bases remaining between them. The length of the CDR3 is 19 residues. CDR1 is SGHTA, CDR2 FQGNSA, per germline. The chain carries TRBV7-2 and TRBJ2-6; no firm D call. The sequence was collected from a man between 18 and 35 years old with Graves' hyperthyroidism. The sequenced sample consisted of blood. The CDR3 DNA sequence: TGTGCCAGCAGCTTATTTGATCTGTCCACCCTAGCTGGGGCCAACGTCCTGACTTTC. This translates into CASSLFDLSTLAGANVLTF.